The clone carrying this T cell receptor (beta chain) was observed once. Produced via immunoSEQ multiplex PCR; TCRdb's table is partial and in-frame only. The sample shows over 20,000 clones, roughly 97% of them seen only once. This record belongs to a study of T cells in tuberculosis. Germline CDR1 and CDR2: SGDLS and YYNGEE. Trimming removed 0 bases at V and 12 bases at J, with 21 bases between. The CDR3 consists of 15 residues. Sequenced sample: PBMCs. This chain connects TRBV9 to TRBJ1-2, with TRBD1 as a possible D gene (5 bases). The sequence derives from a donor aged 10 to 29 with latent tuberculosis or without tuberculosis infection. CDR3 residues: CASSVAEWGREVNTF. The CDR3 nucleotides are TGTGCCAGCAGCGTAGCGGAATGGGGCAGGGAGGTAAACACCTTC.